These T cell receptor beta chains were read from a single sample in a study of OX40 agonist ivuxolimab in advanced cancers. TCRdb keeps only in-frame clones here, not all; method: immunoSEQ multiplex PCR. The sample yields 9,500 to 15,000 clones, about four fifths seen once. Sequenced here: CD4+ or CD8+ T cells sorted from blood, sampled in a trial of the OX40 agonist ivuxolimab. These receptors were collected from an adult with an advanced solid tumor such as melanoma, head and neck, liver or kidney cancer. Each CDR3 is given with its conserved first and last residue. A D gene is named only where the DNA matches it firmly. A clone size is listed for some rows: how often the clone was seen (once, few, many), or a class if it is expanded.

TGTGCCAGCAGTTTTACAGGGGGCACTGAAGCTTTCTTT CASSFTGGTEAFF TRBJ1-1 . TRBV6-5 13 TRBD1
TGTGCCAGCAGCTTAACCCGGACTGAAGCTTTCTTT CASSLTRTEAFF TRBJ1-1 . TRBV7-9 12 .
TGCGCCAGCAGCCAGACAGTTTACTCTGGAAACACCATATATTTT CASSQTVYSGNTIYF TRBJ1-3 . TRBV4-3 15 .
TGTGCCAGCAGAGGAGGTTTGACCCAAGAACAGCCCCAGCATTTT CASRGGLTQEQPQHF TRBJ1-5 . TRBV2 15 .
TGTGCCAGCAATCTAGCGGGAGAGGAAGAGACCCAGTACTTC CASNLAGEEETQYF TRBJ2-5 . TRBV28 14 TRBD2
TGCGCCAGCAGCCATGGCCCCCTTGGCCATGAGCAGTTCTTC CASSHGPLGHEQFF TRBJ2-1 . TRBV4-1 14 .
TGTGCCAGCAGCTTGGAGGGCAGGAGGACCTACAATGAGCAGTTCTTC CASSLEGRRTYNEQFF TRBJ2-1 . TRBV11-3 16 .
TGTGCCAGCAGCTCTTCGGGCTATGGCTACACCTTC CASSSSGYGYTF TRBJ1-2 . TRBV7-9 12 .
TGTGCCTGGAGCAACGGGAACACTGAAGCTTTCTTT CAWSNGNTEAFF TRBJ1-1 few TRBV30 12 .
TGCGCCAGCAGCCGACAGGAGGGGCCGGTCTACGAGCAGTACTTC CASSRQEGPVYEQYF TRBJ2-7 . TRBV4-1 15 .
TGTGCCAGCAGCCTGGGACAGGGGGCTAGGTACGAGCAGTACTTC CASSLGQGARYEQYF TRBJ2-7 . TRBV7-9 15 TRBD1
TGTGCCAGCAGCAAAGCGGGTGCAACTAGCGGGGGGTACGAGCAGTACTTC CASSKAGATSGGYEQYF TRBJ2-7 . TRBV21-1 17 .
TGTGCCAGCAGCTTAGAACCGACAAGCACAGATACGCAGTATTTT CASSLEPTSTDTQYF TRBJ2-3 . TRBV7-8 15 .
TGTGCCAGCAGCTTAGGCTATGGCTACACCTTC CASSLGYGYTF TRBJ1-2 . TRBV5-4 11 .
TGTGCCACGAGGGGGCCAGAGACCCAGTACTTC CATRGPETQYF TRBJ2-5 . TRBV10-3 11 TRBD1
TGTGCCAGCAGTTACAGTACAGACGAGCAGTACTTC CASSYSTDEQYF TRBJ2-7 . TRBV6-5 12 .
TGCGCCAGCAGCTTGGGACTAGCGGGAGGAGAATGGACAGATACGCAGTATTTT CASSLGLAGGEWTDTQYF TRBJ2-3 . TRBV5-1 18 TRBD2
TGTGCCAGCAGTTTAGGTCCGGGGTTCTATGGCTACACCTTC CASSLGPGFYGYTF TRBJ1-2 . TRBV27 14 .
TGTGCCAGCGCCCCGGAGGCCAAAAACATTCAGTACTTC CASAPEAKNIQYF TRBJ2-4 . TRBV6-1 13 .
TGTGCCAGCAGCTTATTAGGTCTGAACACTGAAGCTTTCTTT CASSLLGLNTEAFF TRBJ1-1 . TRBV7-9 14 .
TGTGCCAGCAGCCAGGACTACTATGGCTACACCTTC CASSQDYYGYTF TRBJ1-2 . TRBV5-1 12 .
TGTGCCAGCCTCAGCAACACCATATATTTT CASLSNTIYF TRBJ1-3 . TRBV6-5 10 .
TGTGCCAGCAGCTTAGCCCTCAGCGGGGCTAGCACAGATACGCAGTATTTT CASSLALSGASTDTQYF TRBJ2-3 . TRBV7-9 17 TRBD2
TGTGCCTCATGGGGGACGGAAGCACGCGGCTACACCTTC CASWGTEARGYTF TRBJ1-2 . TRBV9 13 .
TGTGCCAGCAGCGCACAGGGAAAATACGGCTACACCTTC CASSAQGKYGYTF TRBJ1-2 . TRBV27 13 .
TGTGCCAGCAGTTTTACTAGCGGGGCCTACGAGCAGTACTTC CASSFTSGAYEQYF TRBJ2-7 . TRBV27 14 TRBD2
TGCGCCAGCAGCCAGGCTGGCGGGCTCGGGGTACAAGAGACCCAGTACTTC CASSQAGGLGVQETQYF TRBJ2-5 medium-sized TRBV4-3 17 .
TGTGCCAGCAGTGAATCCGGGACAGCGACCTACGAGCAGTACTTC CASSESGTATYEQYF TRBJ2-7 . TRBV2 15 TRBD1
TGTGCCAGTACCCCCTCCCAGGAGATAAATCAGCCCCAGCATTTT CASTPSQEINQPQHF TRBJ1-5 . TRBV19 15 .
TGTGCCAGCAGCTTAGGACAGGGGTACAGGTCACCCCTCCACTTT CASSLGQGYRSPLHF TRBJ1-6 . TRBV7-8 15 TRBD1
TGTGCCAGTAGTATGATTGCCTCTAGCACAGATACGCAGTATTTT CASSMIASSTDTQYF TRBJ2-3 once TRBV19 15 .
TGTGCCAGCAGCCGAGGGACTAGCGGGAAGTACAATGAGCAGTTCTTC CASSRGTSGKYNEQFF TRBJ2-1 . TRBV27 16 TRBD2
TGTGCCAGCCTATCAAGCTTTTCACGGGTAGAGACCCAGTACTTC CASLSSFSRVETQYF TRBJ2-5 . TRBV6-1 15 .
TGTGCCAGTAGTTTGTTTACAGGGTACAATGAGCAGTTCTTC CASSLFTGYNEQFF TRBJ2-1 once TRBV19 14 .
TGTGCCAGCAGCTTGCACTGGGCAAATGAGCAGTTCTTC CASSLHWANEQFF TRBJ2-1 . TRBV5-4 13 .
TGCGCCAGCAGCCAAGATGGCCTTCCAGGAAACACCATATATTTT CASSQDGLPGNTIYF TRBJ1-3 medium-sized TRBV4-3 15 .
TGCGCCAGCAGCCAGGGGGCTAGCGGGGGAATCACCGGGGAGCTGTTTTTT CASSQGASGGITGELFF TRBJ2-2 . TRBV4-3 17 TRBD2
TGTGCCAGCAGCCCGTACACTGGGCAAACCGGGGAGCTGTTTTTT CASSPYTGQTGELFF TRBJ2-2 . TRBV11-3 15 .
TGTGCCAGCAGTGAATGGGGACAGGGCACCGGGGAGCTGTTTTTT CASSEWGQGTGELFF TRBJ2-2 . TRBV2 15 TRBD1
TGTGCCAGCAGCGTAGCGGGGAACGGAAATGAGCAGTTCTTC CASSVAGNGNEQFF TRBJ2-1 . TRBV9 14 .
TGTGCCAGCAGCCCTGACGGGTACACTGAAGCTTTCTTT CASSPDGYTEAFF TRBJ1-1 few TRBV27 13 .
TGTGCCAGCAGCTTAAACGAAGGGTCTAACTATGGCTACACCTTC CASSLNEGSNYGYTF TRBJ1-2 . TRBV11-2 15 .
TGTGCCAGCAGCGTAGCGCAAGACAACACTGAAGCTTTCTTT CASSVAQDNTEAFF TRBJ1-1 . TRBV9 14 .
TGTGCCAGCAGCGCCTCTAAGGGCAGGGGGGACGAGCAGTACTTC CASSASKGRGDEQYF TRBJ2-7 once TRBV13 15 .
TGCGCCAGCAGCCAAGCTAGCGGGGCCTACAATGAGCAGTTCTTC CASSQASGAYNEQFF TRBJ2-1 . TRBV4-3 15 TRBD2
TGCGCCAGCAGCCAAGGACAGGGGAGATCCTACGAGCAGTACTTC CASSQGQGRSYEQYF TRBJ2-7 . TRBV4-1 15 TRBD1
TGTGCCAGCAGTTTAGACGGGTCGGGAGGCTACACCTTC CASSLDGSGGYTF TRBJ1-2 . TRBV28 13 .
TGTGCCAGTAGTACCGGGACCGCAGGCAGAGATACGCAGTATTTT CASSTGTAGRDTQYF TRBJ2-3 . TRBV19 15 .
TGTGCCACGTTCGGGCAGGGAAGGGACGAGCAGTACTTC CATFGQGRDEQYF TRBJ2-7 . TRBV2 13 .
TGTGCCAGCAGCTTACGGACAGGTGGCTACGAGCAGTACTTC CASSLRTGGYEQYF TRBJ2-7 . TRBV9 14 TRBD1
TGTGCCAGCAGCTGGGGACTAGCGGGGAACTACGAGCAGTACTTC CASSWGLAGNYEQYF TRBJ2-7 . TRBV7-9 15 TRBD2
TGTGCCAGCAGCTTCGGGACAGGGAGCTCCTACGAGCAGTACTTC CASSFGTGSSYEQYF TRBJ2-7 . TRBV5-6 15 TRBD1
TGTGCCAGCAGCCCTACCGGGGTCCACACAGATACGCAGTATTTT CASSPTGVHTDTQYF TRBJ2-3 . TRBV5-4 15 .
TGTGCCAGCAGTGAAGAGGGACAGAGCAATCAGCCCCAGCATTTT CASSEEGQSNQPQHF TRBJ1-5 once TRBV2 15 TRBD1
TGTGCCAGCAGCTTAGGCTTGCCGCCTAGAGGCAATGAGCAGTTCTTC CASSLGLPPRGNEQFF TRBJ2-1 . TRBV7-4 16 .
TGCAGTGCTATAGGGGAAACTGAAGCTTTCTTT CSAIGETEAFF TRBJ1-1 . TRBV20-1 11 .
TGTGCCAGCAGCCCAGGGGCGGGGGAGCAGTTCTTC CASSPGAGEQFF TRBJ2-1 . TRBV9 12 .
TGTGCCACCAGCAGCGGTAGACAGGGAAACTATGGCTACACCTTC CATSSGRQGNYGYTF TRBJ1-2 . TRBV15 15 TRBD1
TGCAGCGTTGTAGACAGGGGCTCCTACAATGAGCAGTTCTTC CSVVDRGSYNEQFF TRBJ2-1 . TRBV29-1 14 TRBD1